This T cell receptor (beta chain) is from a study of blood T cell repertoires in COVID-19. Across the whole study: In each case, the material was cDNA or gDNA derived from T cells, B-cell-depleted T cells, or PBMCs.

In the original analysis: Quantification of nucleated cells was approximated via reference gene primer amplification. Profiling relied on immunoSEQ multiplex PCR, and the TCRdb table lists in-frame clones only, not all of them. V, J and clone size were drawn from that table, and D and trimming were deduced from the DNA. The data hold roughly 150,000 clones, with over 80% observed a single time. V trimming: 5 bases; J trimming: 6 bases; junction bases outside the gene matches: 8. This CDR3 is 14 amino acids long. Germline loops: CDR1 SGHAT, CDR2 FQNNGV. This receptor was taken from an elderly man with acute or convalescent COVID-19. Sequenced material: peripheral blood. The chain couples TRBV11-2 to TRBJ2-7, with TRBD1 identical over 9 bases. CDR3 sequence: CASSAGTGILEQYF. CDR3 DNA sequence: TGTGCCAGCAGCGCCGGGACAGGGATCCTCGAGCAGTACTTC.